This T cell receptor (beta chain) derives from a study of blood T cell repertoires in COVID-19. The overall study: Both acute and convalescent COVID-19 samples were obtained from the United States, Italy and Spain. In each case, the material was cDNA or gDNA derived from T cells, B-cell-depleted T cells, or PBMCs.

This clone was detected once. In the study's own analysis: Amplification of reference gene primers was used by the study to estimate nucleated cell counts. The data were produced by immunoSEQ multiplex PCR, yet TCRdb's version contains in-frame clones alone and is incomplete. V and J calls plus clone size are reproduced from that table; the DNA served to infer D and trimming. Among under 60,000 clones listed, roughly 90% were seen once. Trimming stripped 5 bases from V and 8 bases from J, with 4 bases between. Germline CDR1 and CDR2: SEHNR and FQNEAQ (reference sequence). The CDR3 totals 10 residues. This clonotype was obtained from a man in his forties or fifties with acute or convalescent COVID-19. Sequenced sample: peripheral blood. The V and J genes are TRBV7-9 and TRBJ1-3; D remains unclear. The CDR3 DNA sequence: TGTGCCAGCAGCCCTGACACCATATATTTT. It codes for CASSPDTIYF.